These T cell receptor beta chains were read from a single sample in a study of blood T cell repertoires in COVID-19. Method: immunoSEQ multiplex PCR; TCRdb's copy keeps in-frame clones and lacks some. This sample has about 200,000 clones, with 75% to 90% found just once. The sample consisted of PBMCs or T cells enriched from blood (not recorded which). These receptors were collected from a woman under 40 who had recovered from COVID-19. Both conserved end residues are part of each CDR3. The D gene is left open where the match is weak. For some rows the clone size is stated as once, few or many, or as a class when expanded; others skip it.

CDR3nt: TGTGCCAGCAGCGGACAGGGGGGGAACACTGAAGCTTTCTTT
CDR3aa: CASSGQGGNTEAFF
abundance: NA
d_gene: TRBD1
v_gene: TRBV9
j_gene: TRBJ1-1

CDR3nt: TGTGCCAGCAGCCAAGGGACAGGGGGCCTCACTGAAGCTTTCTTT
CDR3aa: CASSQGTGGLTEAFF
abundance: NA
d_gene: TRBD1
v_gene: TRBV3-1/TRBV3-2
j_gene: TRBJ1-1

CDR3nt: TGTGCCTCCCCCGGGGCTAGCGGGAGTAGAAATGAGCAGTTCTTC
CDR3aa: CASPGASGSRNEQFF
abundance: once
d_gene: TRBD2
v_gene: TRBV30
j_gene: TRBJ2-1

CDR3nt: TGTGCCTGGAGTGCATACAACAGGGGAACCTACGAGCAGTACTTC
CDR3aa: CAWSAYNRGTYEQYF
abundance: NA
d_gene: TRBD1
v_gene: TRBV30
j_gene: TRBJ2-7

CDR3nt: TGTGCCAGCAGTGTTGACAGGCGAGACTCCTATAATTCACCCCTCCACTTT
CDR3aa: CASSVDRRDSYNSPLHF
abundance: NA
d_gene: NA
v_gene: TRBV2
j_gene: TRBJ1-6

CDR3nt: TGTGCCAGCACAGGGGCCGGGGAGCTGTTTTTT
CDR3aa: CASTGAGELFF
abundance: NA
d_gene: TRBD1
v_gene: TRBV19
j_gene: TRBJ2-2

CDR3nt: TGTGCCAGCAGGCGGACAGGGGCTGATGGCTACACCTTC
CDR3aa: CASRRTGADGYTF
abundance: NA
d_gene: TRBD1
v_gene: TRBV5-4
j_gene: TRBJ1-2

CDR3nt: TGTGCCAGCAGTGAACGGGGTGTTGAAGCTTTCTTT
CDR3aa: CASSERGVEAFF
abundance: NA
d_gene: NA
v_gene: TRBV5-6
j_gene: TRBJ1-1

CDR3nt: TGTGCCAGCAGCCCGAAGGACAGATCCTACGAGCAGTACTTC
CDR3aa: CASSPKDRSYEQYF
abundance: NA
d_gene: NA
v_gene: TRBV11-2
j_gene: TRBJ2-7

CDR3nt: TGTGCCAGCAGTTACCATGCCCAGGGGAACACCTACAATGAGCAGTTCTTC
CDR3aa: CASSYHAQGNTYNEQFF
abundance: NA
d_gene: NA
v_gene: TRBV6-2/TRBV6-3
j_gene: TRBJ2-1

CDR3nt: TGCAGTGCAACAGGGGGTGATACGCAGTATTTT
CDR3aa: CSATGGDTQYF
abundance: NA
d_gene: TRBD1
v_gene: TRBV20-1
j_gene: TRBJ2-3

CDR3nt: TGTGCCTGGAGTGTACTAAATAGCAATCAGCCCCAGCATTTT
CDR3aa: CAWSVLNSNQPQHF
abundance: NA
d_gene: NA
v_gene: TRBV30
j_gene: TRBJ1-5

CDR3nt: TGTGCCAGCAGCTCCGGACTAGAGACCGGGGAGCTGTTTTTT
CDR3aa: CASSSGLETGELFF
abundance: NA
d_gene: TRBD2
v_gene: TRBV28
j_gene: TRBJ2-2

CDR3nt: TGTGCCAGCAGTTTCCCCGGGGGTGAGCAGTTCTTC
CDR3aa: CASSFPGGEQFF
abundance: NA
d_gene: NA
v_gene: TRBV27
j_gene: TRBJ2-1

CDR3nt: TGCGCCAGCAGCTTGGGGACAGGGGGTAGAACTGAAGCTTTCTTT
CDR3aa: CASSLGTGGRTEAFF
abundance: NA
d_gene: TRBD1
v_gene: TRBV5-1
j_gene: TRBJ1-1

CDR3nt: TGTGCCAGCAGTGAAGTGGCGGGAGGTGGGGACAATGAGCAGTTCTTC
CDR3aa: CASSEVAGGGDNEQFF
abundance: NA
d_gene: TRBD2
v_gene: TRBV6-1
j_gene: TRBJ2-1